The source of this TCR beta chain is a study of human T cells and chemical hapten exposure. TCRdb fed the RACE reads into MiXCR, producing one record per CDR3 protein. The data contain under 110,000 distinct CDR3 sequences, roughly 12% of them singletons. Time point denoted: pre-sensitization, week 0. Treatment given: therapeutic diphenylcyclopropenone sensitization with weekly scalp DPC. Deletions cut 3 bases from V and 7 bases from J, with 19 bases between. The CDR3 runs to 16 residues. The germline CDR1 and CDR2 sequences are KGHSH and LQKENI. This clonotype was recorded many times. The TCR was taken from a woman between 45 and 65 years old with alopecia areata. Some clones in this sample may be carry-over from other donors' samples. V gene TRBV18 combines with J gene TRBJ1-5; TRBD1 might be the D (5 bases). This specimen was whole blood, taken in connection with sensitization to the hapten diphenylcyclopropenone (DPC). For the CDR3, the DNA is TGTGCCAGCTCACCCTCCGAACAGGCGTTGGGACAGCCCCAGCATTTT. Amino acids: CASSPSEQALGQPQHF.